This record looks at one T cell receptor (beta chain) sequence and its context. The record originates from a study of CDR3 diversity in severe acne. Trimming took 6 bases from V and 3 from J; bases not matched to a gene: 6. The CDR3 contains 13 residues. CDR1 and CDR2 (germline): SQVTM, ANQGSEA. TCRdb ran MiXCR on the PCR reads and lists one entry per CDR3 protein. The table includes about 86,000 distinct CDR3 sequences, under 65% detected once. The receptor comes from a male donor in good health, without acne. Sequencing was done on a sample of blood. The genes are TRBV29-1 and TRBJ1-2; 8 nucleotides line up with TRBD1. The CDR3 is CSVGQGADYGYTF. The DNA of the CDR3 is TGCAGCGTGGGCCAGGGGGCAGACTATGGCTACACCTTC.